This TCR beta chain derives from a study of T cell changes during pregnancy in multiple sclerosis. This CDR3 is 16 amino acids long. CDR1 is SEHNR and CDR2 is FQNEAQ in the germline V gene (reference sequence). Trimming stripped 5 bases from V and 2 bases from J, with 19 bases between. Repertoires were generated with immunoSEQ multiplex PCR, while TCRdb's copy carries only in-frame clones and drops some. The sample consists of tens of thousands of clones, roughly 90% of them appearing once. The receptor was derived from a female donor in good health, enrolled as a control in a pregnancy study. The genes are TRBV7-9 and TRBJ2-7, with a weak D call TRBD1 (6 bases). The sequenced sample was peripheral blood, obtained after pregnancy. The CDR3 loop is CASSGGDTGLPYEQYF. In nucleotides, the CDR3 is TGTGCCAGCAGCGGGGGCGATACAGGGTTACCCTACGAGCAGTACTTC.